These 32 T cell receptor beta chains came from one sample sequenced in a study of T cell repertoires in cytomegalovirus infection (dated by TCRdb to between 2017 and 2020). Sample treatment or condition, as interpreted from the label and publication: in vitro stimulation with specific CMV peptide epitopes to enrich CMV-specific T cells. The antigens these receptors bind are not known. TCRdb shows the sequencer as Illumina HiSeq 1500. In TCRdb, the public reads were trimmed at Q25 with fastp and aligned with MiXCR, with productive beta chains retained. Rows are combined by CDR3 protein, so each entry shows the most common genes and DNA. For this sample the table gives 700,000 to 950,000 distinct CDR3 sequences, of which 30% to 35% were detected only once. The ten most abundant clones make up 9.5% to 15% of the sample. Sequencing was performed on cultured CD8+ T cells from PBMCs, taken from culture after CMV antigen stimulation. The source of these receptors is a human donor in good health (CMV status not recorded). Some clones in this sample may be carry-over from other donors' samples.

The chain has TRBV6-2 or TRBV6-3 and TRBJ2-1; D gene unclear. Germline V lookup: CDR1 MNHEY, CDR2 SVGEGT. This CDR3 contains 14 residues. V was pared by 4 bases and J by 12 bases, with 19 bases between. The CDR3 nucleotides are TGTGCCAGCAGTTTTGTGGAAGGGCCGGTAGGGCAGTTCTTC. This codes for CASSFVEGPVGQFF.

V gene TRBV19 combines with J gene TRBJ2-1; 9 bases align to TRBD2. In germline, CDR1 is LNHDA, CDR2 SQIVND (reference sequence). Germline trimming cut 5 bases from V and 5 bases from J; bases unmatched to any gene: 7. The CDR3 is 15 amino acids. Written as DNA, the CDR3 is TGTGCCAGTAGTTGGAGCGGGGGGTTCCACAATGAGCAGTTCTTC. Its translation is CASSWSGGFHNEQFF.

For the CDR3, the DNA is TGTGCCAGCAGTCCACCGGGGACAGCTAAAGCTTTCTTT. Translation: CASSPPGTAKAFF. This chain connects TRBV28 to TRBJ1-1; 7 nucleotides line up with TRBD1. This CDR3 spans 13 amino acids. V lost 5 bases and J lost 9; bases outside the gene matches: 9. Per germline, CDR1 MDHEN and CDR2 SYDVKM.

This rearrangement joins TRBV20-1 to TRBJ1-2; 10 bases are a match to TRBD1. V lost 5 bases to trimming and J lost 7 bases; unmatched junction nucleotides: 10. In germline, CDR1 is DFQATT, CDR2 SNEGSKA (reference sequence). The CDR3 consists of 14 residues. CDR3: CSAYAGTGEFGYTF. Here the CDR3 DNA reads TGCAGTGCTTACGCCGGGACAGGGGAGTTTGGCTACACCTTC.

The CDR3 DNA reads as TGTGCCAGCAGCTTAAAAAGATTGGGGGGACAGGACTATGGCTACACCTTC. It yields the protein CASSLKRLGGQDYGYTF. The chain joins TRBV7-6 to TRBJ1-2; 8 bases align to TRBD1. V lost 2 bases to trimming and J lost 3 bases; unmatched junction nucleotides: 11. The germline V gene has CDR1 SGHVS and CDR2 FNYEAQ. This CDR3 contains 17 residues.

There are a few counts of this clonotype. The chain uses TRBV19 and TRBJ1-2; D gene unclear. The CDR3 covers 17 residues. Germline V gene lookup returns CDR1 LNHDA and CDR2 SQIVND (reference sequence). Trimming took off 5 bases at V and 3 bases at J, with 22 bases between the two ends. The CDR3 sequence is CASSESLPRQSYYGYTF. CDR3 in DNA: TGTGCCAGTAGTGAGAGTCTCCCACGGCAGTCGTACTATGGCTACACCTTC.

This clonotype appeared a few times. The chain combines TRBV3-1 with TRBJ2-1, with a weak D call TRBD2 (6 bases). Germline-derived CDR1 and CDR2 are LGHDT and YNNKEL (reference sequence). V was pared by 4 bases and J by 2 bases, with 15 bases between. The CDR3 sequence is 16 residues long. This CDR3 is CASSPTRDLAYNEQFF. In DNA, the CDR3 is TGTGCCAGCAGCCCCACCAGGGACTTGGCCTACAATGAGCAGTTCTTC.

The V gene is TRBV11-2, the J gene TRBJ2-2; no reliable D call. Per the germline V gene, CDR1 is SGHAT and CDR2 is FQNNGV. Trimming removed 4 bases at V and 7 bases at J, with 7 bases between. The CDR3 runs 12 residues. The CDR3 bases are TGTGCCAGCAGCTGGTCTGTCGGGGAGCTGTTTTTT. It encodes CASSWSVGELFF.

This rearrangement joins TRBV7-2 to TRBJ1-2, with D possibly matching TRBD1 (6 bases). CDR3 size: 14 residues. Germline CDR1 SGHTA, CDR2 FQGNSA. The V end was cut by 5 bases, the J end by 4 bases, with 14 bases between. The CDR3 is CASSPPSDSYGYTF. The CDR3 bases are TGTGCCAGCAGCCCGCCCTCGGACAGCTATGGCTACACCTTC. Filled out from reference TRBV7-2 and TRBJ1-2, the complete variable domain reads GAGVSQSPSNKVTEKGKDVELRCDPISGHTALYWYRQSLGQGLEFLIYFQGNSAPDKSGLPSDRFSAERTGGSVSTLTIQRTQQEDSAVYLCASSPPSDSYGYTFGSGTRLTVV.

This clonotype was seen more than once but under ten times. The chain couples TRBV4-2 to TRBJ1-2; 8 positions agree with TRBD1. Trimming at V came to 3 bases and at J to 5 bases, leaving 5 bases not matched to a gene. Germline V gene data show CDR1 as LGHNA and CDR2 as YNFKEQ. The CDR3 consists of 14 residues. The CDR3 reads CASSQWTGFYGYTF. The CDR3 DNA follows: TGTGCCAGCAGCCAGTGGACAGGGTTTTATGGCTACACCTTC.

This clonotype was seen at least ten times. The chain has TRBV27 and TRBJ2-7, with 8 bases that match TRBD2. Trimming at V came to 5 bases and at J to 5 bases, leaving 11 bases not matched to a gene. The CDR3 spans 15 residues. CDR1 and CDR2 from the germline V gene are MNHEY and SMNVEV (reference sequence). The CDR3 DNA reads TGTGCCAGCAGTGGATCGGAGCGGGGGATGAACGAGCAGTACTTC. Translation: CASSGSERGMNEQYF.

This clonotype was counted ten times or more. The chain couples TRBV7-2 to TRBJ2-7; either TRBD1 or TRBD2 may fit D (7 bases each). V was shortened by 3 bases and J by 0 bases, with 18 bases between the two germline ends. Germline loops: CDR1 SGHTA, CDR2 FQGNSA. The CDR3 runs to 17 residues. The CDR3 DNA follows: TGTGCCAGCAGCTTCCCCGGGCAGGGGGGGGCCTCCTACGAGCAGTACTTC. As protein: CASSFPGQGGASYEQYF. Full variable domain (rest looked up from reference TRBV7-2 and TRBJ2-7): GAGVSQSPSNKVTEKGKDVELRCDPISGHTALYWYRQSLGQGLEFLIYFQGNSAPDKSGLPSDRFSAERTGGSVSTLTIQRTQQEDSAVYLCASSFPGQGGASYEQYFGPGTRLTVT.

The CDR3 nucleotides are TGTGCCAGCAGTACGACAGGGGGCTGGAACATTCAGTACTTC. Translation gives CASSTTGGWNIQYF. The chain recombines TRBV27 with TRBJ2-4, with 10 bases fitting TRBD1. CDR1 and CDR2 from the germline V gene are MNHEY and SMNVEV (reference sequence). This CDR3 is 14 amino acids long. Germline trimming cut 5 bases from V and 7 bases from J; bases unmatched to any gene: 5.

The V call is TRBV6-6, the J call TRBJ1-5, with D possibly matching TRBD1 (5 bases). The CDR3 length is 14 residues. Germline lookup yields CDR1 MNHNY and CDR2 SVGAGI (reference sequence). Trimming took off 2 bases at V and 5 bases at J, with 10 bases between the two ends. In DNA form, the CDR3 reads TGTGCCAGCAGTTACAGGGGAGGCCATCAGCCCCAGCATTTT. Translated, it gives CASSYRGGHQPQHF.

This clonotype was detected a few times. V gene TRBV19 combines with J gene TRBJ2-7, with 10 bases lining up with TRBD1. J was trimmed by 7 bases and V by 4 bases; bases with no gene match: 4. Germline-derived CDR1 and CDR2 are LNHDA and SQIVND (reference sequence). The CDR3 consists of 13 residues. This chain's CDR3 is CASSTGTGAEQYV. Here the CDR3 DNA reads TGTGCCAGTAGTACCGGGACAGGGGCGGAGCAGTACGTC.

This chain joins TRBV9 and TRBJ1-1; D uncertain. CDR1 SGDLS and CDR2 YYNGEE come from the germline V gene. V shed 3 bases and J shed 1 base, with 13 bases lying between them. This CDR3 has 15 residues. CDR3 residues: CASSGSVLENTEAFF. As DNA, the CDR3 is TGTGCCAGCAGCGGGTCCGTCCTGGAGAACACTGAAGCTTTCTTT.

For the CDR3, the DNA is TGTGCCAGCAGCCCCGGTAGGGGAATGTACAATGAGCAGTTCTTC. This encodes CASSPGRGMYNEQFF. The chain carries TRBV14 and TRBJ2-1; the D gene is possibly TRBD1 (5 bases). CDR1 and CDR2 (germline): SGHDN, FVKESK. V lost 4 bases and J 4 bases, leaving 14 bases between the germline ends. The CDR3 contains 15 residues. Full variable domain (remainder filled in from reference TRBV14 and TRBJ2-1): EAGVTQFPSHSVIEKGQTVTLRCDPISGHDNLYWYRRVMGKEIKFLLHFVKESKQDESGMPNNRFLAERTGGTYSTLKVQPAELEDSGVYFCASSPGRGMYNEQFFGPGTRLTVL.

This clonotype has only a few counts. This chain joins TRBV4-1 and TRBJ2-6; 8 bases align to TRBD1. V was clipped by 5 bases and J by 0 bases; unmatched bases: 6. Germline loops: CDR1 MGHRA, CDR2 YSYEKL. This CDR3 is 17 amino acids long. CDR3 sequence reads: CASSGRTGPSGANVLTF. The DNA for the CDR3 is TGCGCCAGCAGCGGGAGGACAGGGCCCTCTGGGGCCAACGTCCTGACTTTC.

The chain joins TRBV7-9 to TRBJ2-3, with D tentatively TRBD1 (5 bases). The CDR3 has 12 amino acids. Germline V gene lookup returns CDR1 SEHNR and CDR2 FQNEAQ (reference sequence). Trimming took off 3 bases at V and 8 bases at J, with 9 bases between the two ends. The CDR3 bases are TGTGCCAGCAGCTTCCAGGGCAGTACGCAGTATTTT. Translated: CASSFQGSTQYF.

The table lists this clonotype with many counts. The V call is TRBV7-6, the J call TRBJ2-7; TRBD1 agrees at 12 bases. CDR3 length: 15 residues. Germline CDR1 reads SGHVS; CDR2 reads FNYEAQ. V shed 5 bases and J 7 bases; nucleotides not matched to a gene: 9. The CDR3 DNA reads TGTGCCAGCAGCCTGATGGGACAGGGGGCGGAGGAGCAGTACTTC. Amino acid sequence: CASSLMGQGAEEQYF.

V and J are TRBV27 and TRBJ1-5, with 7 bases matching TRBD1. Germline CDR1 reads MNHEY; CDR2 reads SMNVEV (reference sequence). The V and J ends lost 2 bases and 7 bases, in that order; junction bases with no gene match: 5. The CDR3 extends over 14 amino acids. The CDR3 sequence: CASSLKGAWQPQHF. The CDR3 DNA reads TGTGCCAGCAGTTTAAAGGGGGCTTGGCAGCCCCAGCATTTT.

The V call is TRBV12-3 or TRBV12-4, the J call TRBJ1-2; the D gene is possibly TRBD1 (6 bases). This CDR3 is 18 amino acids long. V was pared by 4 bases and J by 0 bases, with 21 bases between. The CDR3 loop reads CASSSTRISTGTNYGYTF. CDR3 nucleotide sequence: TGTGCCAGCAGTTCCACCCGAATCTCGACAGGAACTAACTATGGCTACACCTTC.

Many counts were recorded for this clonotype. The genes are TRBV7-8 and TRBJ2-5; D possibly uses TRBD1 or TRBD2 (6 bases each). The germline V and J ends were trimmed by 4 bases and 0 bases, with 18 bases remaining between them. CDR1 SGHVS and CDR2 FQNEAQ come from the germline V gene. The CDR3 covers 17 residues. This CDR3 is CASSSPPMRGDQETQYF. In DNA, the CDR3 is TGTGCCAGCAGCTCCCCCCCTATGAGGGGGGACCAAGAGACCCAGTACTTC.

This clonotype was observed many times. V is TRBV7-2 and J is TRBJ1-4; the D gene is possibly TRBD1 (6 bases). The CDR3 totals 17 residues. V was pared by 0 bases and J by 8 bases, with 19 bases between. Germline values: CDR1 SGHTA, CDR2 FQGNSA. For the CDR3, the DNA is TGTGCCAGCAGCTTAGCGCTTACAGGGCTGATCGGAGAAAAACTGTTTTTT. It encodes CASSLALTGLIGEKLFF.

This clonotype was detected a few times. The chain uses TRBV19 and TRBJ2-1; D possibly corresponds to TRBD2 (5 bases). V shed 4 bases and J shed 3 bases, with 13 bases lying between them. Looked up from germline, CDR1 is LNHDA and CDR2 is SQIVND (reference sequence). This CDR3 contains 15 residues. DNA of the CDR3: TGTGCCAGTAGTACGAGGGCCAGAGGCTACAATGAGCAGTTCTTC. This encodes CASSTRARGYNEQFF.

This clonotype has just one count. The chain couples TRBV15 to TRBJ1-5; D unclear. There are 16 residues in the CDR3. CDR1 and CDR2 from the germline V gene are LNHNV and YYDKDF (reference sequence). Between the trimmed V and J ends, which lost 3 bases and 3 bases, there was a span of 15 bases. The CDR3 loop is CATSRIGFRDNQPQHF. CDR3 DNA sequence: TGTGCCACCAGCAGGATTGGATTTAGAGACAATCAGCCCCAGCATTTT. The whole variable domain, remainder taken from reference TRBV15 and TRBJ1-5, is DAMVIQNPRYQVTQFGKPVTLSCSQTLNHNVMYWYQQKSSQAPKLLFHYYDKDFNNEADTPDNFQSRRPNTSFCFLDIRSPGLGDTAMYLCATSRIGFRDNQPQHFGDGTRLSIL.

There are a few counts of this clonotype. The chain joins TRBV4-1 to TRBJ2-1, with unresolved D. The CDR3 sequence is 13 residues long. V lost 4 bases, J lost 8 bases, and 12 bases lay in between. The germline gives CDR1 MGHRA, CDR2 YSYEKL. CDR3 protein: CASSPKGEDEQFF. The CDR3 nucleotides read TGCGCCAGCAGCCCCAAGGGTGAGGATGAGCAGTTCTTC.

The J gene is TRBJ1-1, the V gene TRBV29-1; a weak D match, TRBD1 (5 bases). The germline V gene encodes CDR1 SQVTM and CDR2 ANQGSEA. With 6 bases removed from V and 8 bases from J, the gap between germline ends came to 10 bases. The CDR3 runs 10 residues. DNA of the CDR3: TGCAGCGTGGTGACAGACGAAGCTTTCTTT. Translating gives CSVVTDEAFF.

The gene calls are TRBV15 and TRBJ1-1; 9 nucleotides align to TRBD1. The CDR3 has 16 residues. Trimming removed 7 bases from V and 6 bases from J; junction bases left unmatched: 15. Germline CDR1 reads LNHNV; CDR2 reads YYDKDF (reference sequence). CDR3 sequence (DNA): TGTGCCACCAACAGTTCCGGGACAGGGATTGACCCTGAAGCTTTCTTT. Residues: CATNSSGTGIDPEAFF. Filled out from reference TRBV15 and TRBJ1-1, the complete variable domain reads DAMVIQNPRYQVTQFGKPVTLSCSQTLNHNVMYWYQQKSSQAPKLLFHYYDKDFNNEADTPDNFQSRRPNTSFCFLDIRSPGLGDTAMYLCATNSSGTGIDPEAFFGQGTRLTVV.

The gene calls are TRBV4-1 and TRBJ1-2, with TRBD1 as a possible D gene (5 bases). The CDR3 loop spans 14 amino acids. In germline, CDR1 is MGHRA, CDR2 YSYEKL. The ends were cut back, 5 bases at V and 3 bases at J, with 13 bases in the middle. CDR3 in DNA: TGCGCCAGCAGCAAACTGGGGGGGGACTATGGCTACACCTTC. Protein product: CASSKLGGDYGYTF.

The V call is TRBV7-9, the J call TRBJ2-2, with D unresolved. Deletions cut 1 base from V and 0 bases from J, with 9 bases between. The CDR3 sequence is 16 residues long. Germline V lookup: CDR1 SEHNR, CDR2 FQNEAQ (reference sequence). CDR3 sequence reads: CASSLEGYANTGELFF. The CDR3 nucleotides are TGTGCCAGCAGCTTAGAGGGCTACGCGAACACCGGGGAGCTGTTTTTT.

The CDR3 DNA reads TGTGCCAGCAGTGAATGGGGCACAATCAAGTATGGCTACACCTTC. Residues: CASSEWGTIKYGYTF. V is TRBV25-1 and J is TRBJ1-2, with a tentative D call TRBD1 (5 bases). Germline V lookup: CDR1 MGHDK, CDR2 SYGVNS. V was cut by 1 base and J by 5 bases, with 14 bases left in between. The length of the CDR3 is 15 residues.